The 2 T cell receptor beta chains below were found in one sample sequenced in a study of T cells in Graves' hyperthyroidism and ophthalmopathy. Amplification of TCR beta CDR3 regions was performed using RNA transcripts as template. The primer set for the first-round RT-PCR of the TCR CDR3 was HTBI. One entry per CDR3 protein, called by TCRdb with MiXCR from the multiplex PCR reads. The table lists a few hundred thousand distinct CDR3 sequences, roughly an eighth of them singletons. The specimen sequenced was blood. The receptors were sampled from a woman aged 40 to 55 with Graves' ophthalmopathy.

As to this clonotype: This clone may be a read error of a much larger clone one base away. CDR3 region: CACSPWAGGGNEQFF. In nucleotides, the CDR3 is TGTGCCTGCAGCCCGTGGGCGGGAGGTGGCAATGAGCAGTTCTTC. The rearrangement uses TRBV7-9 and TRBJ2-1, with 8 bases identical to TRBD2. The CDR3 has 15 residues. Germline lookup yields CDR1 SEHNR and CDR2 FQNEAQ (reference sequence).

This clonotype was found many times. The chain couples TRBV27 to TRBJ2-5; 13 bases are shared with TRBD2. The CDR3 is made up of 18 amino acids. The V and J ends lost 5 bases and 4 bases, in that order; junction bases with no gene match: 13. Germline-derived CDR1 and CDR2 are MNHEY and SMNVEV (reference sequence). CDR3 coding DNA: TGTGCCAGCAGTCCGTGGACTAGCGGGAGAATTTTTCCAGAGACCCAGTACTTC. Its protein is CASSPWTSGRIFPETQYF.